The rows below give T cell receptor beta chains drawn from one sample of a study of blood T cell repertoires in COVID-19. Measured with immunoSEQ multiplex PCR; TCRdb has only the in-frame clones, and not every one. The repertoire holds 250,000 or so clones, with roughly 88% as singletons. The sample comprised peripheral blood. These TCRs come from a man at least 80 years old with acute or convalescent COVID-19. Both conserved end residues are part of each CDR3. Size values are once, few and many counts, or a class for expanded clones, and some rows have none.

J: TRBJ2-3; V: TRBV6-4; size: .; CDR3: CASSPTGASTDTQYF
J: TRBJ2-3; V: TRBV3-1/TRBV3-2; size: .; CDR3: CASRSAGGADTQYF
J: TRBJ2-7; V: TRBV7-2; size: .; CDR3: CASSLGLSGEQYF
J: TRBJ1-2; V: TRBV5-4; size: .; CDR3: CASSLKTGTDYGYTF
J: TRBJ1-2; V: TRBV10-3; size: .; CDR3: CAIRGDRGNDYGYTF
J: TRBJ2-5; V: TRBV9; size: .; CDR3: CASSPGGGETQYF
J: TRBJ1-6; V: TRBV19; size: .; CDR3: CASRITGERSPLHF
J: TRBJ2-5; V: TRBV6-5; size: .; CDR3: CASSFGTGATQTQYF
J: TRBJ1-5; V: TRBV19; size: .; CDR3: CASSTLSFNQPQHF
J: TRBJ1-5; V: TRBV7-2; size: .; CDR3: CASSSRGGGPQHF
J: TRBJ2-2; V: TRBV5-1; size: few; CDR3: CASSFSGGTTGELFF
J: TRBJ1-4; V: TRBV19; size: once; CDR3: CASSIQGNEKLFF
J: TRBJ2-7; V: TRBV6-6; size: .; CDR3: CASSSETSVYEQYF
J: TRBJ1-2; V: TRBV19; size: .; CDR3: CASSQIPGISDYGYTF
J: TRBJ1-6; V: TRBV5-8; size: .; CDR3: CASSLEAGVANSPLHF
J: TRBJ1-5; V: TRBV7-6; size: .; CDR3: CASSPQAGGLVTQHF
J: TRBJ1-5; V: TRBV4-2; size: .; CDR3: CASSQRAGENQPQHF
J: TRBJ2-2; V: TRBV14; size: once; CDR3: CASSRGESTGELFF
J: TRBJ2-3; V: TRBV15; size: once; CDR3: CATSPESGEIDTQYF
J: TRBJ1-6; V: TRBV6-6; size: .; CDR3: CASKEGAQSPLHF
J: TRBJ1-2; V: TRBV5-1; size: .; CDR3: CASNEGQGYGYTF
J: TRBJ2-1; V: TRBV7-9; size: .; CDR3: CASSSGRASYNEQFF
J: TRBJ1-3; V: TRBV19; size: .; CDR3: CASTDSKSGNTIYF
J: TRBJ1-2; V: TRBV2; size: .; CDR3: CASSDWSEIYGYTF
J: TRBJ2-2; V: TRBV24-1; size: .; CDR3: CATSDRGQAGELFF
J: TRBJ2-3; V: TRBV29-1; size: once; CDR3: CSVRPGGPDTQYF
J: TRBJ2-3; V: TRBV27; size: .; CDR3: CASSLGLAGGPGATQYF
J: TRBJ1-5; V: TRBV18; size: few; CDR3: CASSPEKPGQGGWGNQPQHF
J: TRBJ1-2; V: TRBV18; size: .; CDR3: CASSPPSTGYKGYTF
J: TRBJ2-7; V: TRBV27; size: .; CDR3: CASSPRGSSWAQYF
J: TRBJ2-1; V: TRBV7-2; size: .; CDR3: CASAPGESSYNEQFF
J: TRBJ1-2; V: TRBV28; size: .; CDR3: CASSLRSPGQGGGYTF
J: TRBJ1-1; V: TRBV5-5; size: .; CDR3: CASSSGTANQQAFF
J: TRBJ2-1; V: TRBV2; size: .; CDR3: CASSLAGGFENEQFF
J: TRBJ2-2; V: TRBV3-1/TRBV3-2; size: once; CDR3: CASRRDLGELFF
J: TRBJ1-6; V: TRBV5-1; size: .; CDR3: CASRTDRRDNSPLHF
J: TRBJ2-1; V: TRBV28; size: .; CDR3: CASSLVATYNEQFF
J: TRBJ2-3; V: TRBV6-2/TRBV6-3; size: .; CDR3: CASSMRGFSTDTQYF
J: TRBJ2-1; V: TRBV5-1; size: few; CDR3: CASSLGYSGSHEQFF
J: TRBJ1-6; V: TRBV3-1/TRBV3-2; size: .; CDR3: CASSQVTGYDSPLHF
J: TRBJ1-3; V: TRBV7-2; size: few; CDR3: CASSKASPPGNTIYF
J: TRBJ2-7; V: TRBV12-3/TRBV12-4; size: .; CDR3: CASSFRGAYEQYF
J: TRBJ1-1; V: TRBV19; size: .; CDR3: CATRRAAEAFF
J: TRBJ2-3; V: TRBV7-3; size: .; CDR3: CASSFSLQGSDTQYF
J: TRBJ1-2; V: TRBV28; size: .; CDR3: CASSLPGTGYAGGYTF